This T cell receptor (beta chain) is drawn from a study of T cell responses to AZD1222 COVID-19 vaccine. Study-wide points: Without day 14 samples, only post-peak T cell repertoires were studied. Clonal diversity was possibly underestimated, and white British individuals and females predominated among donors.

On this clone itself: Its cognate antigen is unknown.

Per the germline V gene, CDR1 is MNHEY and CDR2 is SMNVEV (reference sequence). Trimming cost V 6 bases and J 0 bases; bases outside gene matches: 2. This CDR3 spans 13 amino acids. Profiled with immunoSEQ multiplex PCR; TCRdb holds only in-frame clones, not every one. The repertoire holds 90,000 to 120,000 clones, with 75% to 95% as singletons. This receptor was identified in an adult who received the AZD1222 COVID-19 vaccine. The starting material was peripheral blood, obtained 28 days after the second AZD1222 dose. This sequence joins TRBV27 and TRBJ2-7; TRBD1 matches 7 bases. CDR3 coding DNA: TGTGCCAGCAGCCGGGACAGCTCCTACGAGCAGTACTTC. This codes for CASSRDSSYEQYF.